Sequencing of this T cell receptor beta chain was carried out in a study of cytomegalovirus exposure and HLA in healthy donors. To note about this clone: Its antigen remains unidentified.

Germline V lookup: CDR1 SGHRS, CDR2 YFSETQ. Trimming took 4 bases from V and 5 from J; bases not matched to a gene: 7. There are 15 residues in the CDR3. Overall study results and limits: Presence/absence analyses supposed approximately even sequencing depth among donors.

PCR was performed using 60 Vbeta and 13 Jbeta primers. Measured with immunoSEQ multiplex PCR; TCRdb has only the in-frame clones, and not every one. This sample yields about 140,000 clones, of which around 80% are seen a single time; approximately 8.2% belongs to the top ten. The receptor was derived from a woman between 50 and 59 years old in good health and CMV-seropositive. What was sequenced was PBMCs. V and J are TRBV5-1 and TRBJ2-1; 9 nucleotides match TRBD2. The CDR3 DNA is TGCGCCAGCAGCAATGGGCGGGGGGGCCACAATGAGCAGTTCTTC. Amino acid sequence: CASSNGRGGHNEQFF.